This T cell receptor beta chain was captured by sequencing in a study of response to subunit inactivated influenza vaccine. Study findings and constraints: The authors suggested that every seasonal influenza vaccination recruits few new T cells.

TCRdb reprocessed the RT-PCR reads via MiXCR and lists one record per CDR3 protein. The sample yields roughly 780,000 distinct CDR3 sequences, about 18% seen once. The V end was cut by 2 bases, the J end by 0 bases, with 9 bases between. CDR3 length: 15 residues. Germline V gene sequence: CDR1 SGHVS, CDR2 FQNEAQ. Notes on this clonotype: The antigen is undetermined.

This rearrangement joins TRBV7-8 to TRBJ2-3; D not certain. This TCR came from a man aged 45-65 years who received an inactivated influenza vaccine. The sequencing here drew on PBMCs from blood, taken around 5 days after vaccination. In nucleotides, the CDR3 is TGTGCCAGCAGCTTAACCAGGCGGAGCACAGATACGCAGTATTTT. Amino acids: CASSLTRRSTDTQYF. Variable domain in full (rest from reference TRBV7-8 and TRBJ2-3): GAGVSQSPRYKVAKRGQDVALRCDPISGHVSLFWYQQALGQGPEFLTYFQNEAQLDKSGLPSDRFFAERPEGSVSTLKIQRTQQEDSAVYLCASSLTRRSTDTQYFGPGTRLTVL.